Presented here are 23 T cell receptor beta chains from one specimen sequenced in a study of early T cells in non-severe SARS-CoV-2 infection (dated by TCRdb to the early 2020s). Library preparation was by 5' RACE. Sequencing was performed on a NextSeq 500. In TCRdb, the public reads were trimmed at Q25 with fastp and aligned with MiXCR, with productive beta chains retained. A single entry per CDR3 protein holds the most common genes and DNA from its merged rows. In this sample the table shows about 34,000 distinct CDR3 sequences, 6% to 7.5% of which occur a single time. Of the sample, 13% is held by the ten largest clones. The sample here was whole blood, taken at baseline. The source of these receptors is an adult who was a healthcare worker with PCR-confirmed SARS-CoV-2 infection or an uninfected control (not recorded which).

The chain combines TRBV29-1 with TRBJ2-2; 9 bases are a match to TRBD1. The germline V gene encodes CDR1 SQVTM and CDR2 ANQGSEA. The CDR3 runs 14 residues. Trimming cost V 6 bases and J 5 bases; bases outside gene matches: 7. CDR3 in DNA: TGCAGCGTGGACCGGGACAGGGCGACCGGGGAGCTGTTTTTT. Residues: CSVDRDRATGELFF.

There are many counts of this clonotype. V gene TRBV7-8 combines with J gene TRBJ2-2, with 9 bases that match TRBD2. Germline V lookup: CDR1 SGHVS, CDR2 FQNEAQ. The CDR3 has 17 residues. V shed 5 bases and J 3 bases; nucleotides not matched to a gene: 10. CDR3 in DNA: TGTGCCAGCAGCCCCCCGACCGGCGGGAGGGACACCGGGGAGCTGTTTTTT. This codes for CASSPPTGGRDTGELFF.

The chain carries TRBV5-4 and TRBJ1-4; 7 bases line up with TRBD1. With 4 bases clipped from V and 8 bases from J, the junction kept 14 bases outside the gene matches. The CDR3 contains 16 residues. Germline V gene lookup returns CDR1 SGHNT and CDR2 YYREEE (reference sequence). Here the CDR3 DNA reads TGTGCCAGCAGCCAACAGGGGACTCGAATCGAGGAAAAACTGTTTTTT. Amino acid sequence: CASSQQGTRIEEKLFF.

DNA for the CDR3: TGTGCCAGCAGTTACATACCAGGGAGTGGATCAGATACGCAGTATTTT. Amino acids: CASSYIPGSGSDTQYF. The genes are TRBV6-5 and TRBJ2-3; either TRBD1 or TRBD2 may fit D (5 bases each). In germline, CDR1 is MNHEY, CDR2 SVGAGI. The V end was cut by 2 bases, the J end by 4 bases, with 16 bases between. The CDR3 extends over 16 amino acids.

This clonotype appeared a few times. J is TRBJ1-1 and V is TRBV28; D not resolved. The CDR3 is made up of 16 amino acids. Between the trimmed V and J ends, which lost 4 bases and 4 bases, there was a span of 19 bases. Germline V gives CDR1 MDHEN, CDR2 SYDVKM. The CDR3 nucleotides are TGTGCCAGCAGTTCCTTACGACTGTCGCTTGGCACTGAAGCTTTCTTT. Encoded protein: CASSSLRLSLGTEAFF.

The chain combines TRBV29-1 with TRBJ2-1; D may match TRBD1 or TRBD2 (5 bases each). CDR1 is SQVTM, CDR2 ANQGSEA, per germline. The V end was cut by 6 bases, the J end by 7 bases, with 16 bases between. This CDR3 spans 13 amino acids. DNA for the CDR3: TGCAGCGTGCCGGGACCCTGGGAGAATGAGCAGTTCTTC. This sequence encodes CSVPGPWENEQFF.

This clonotype was seen ten or more times. At one boundary the junction diverges from the germline segment, which might be a read error. The V and J genes are TRBV7-7 and TRBJ2-3; a weak D match, TRBD2 (7 bases). The CDR3 has 13 residues. Germline CDR1 is SSHAT and CDR2 is FNYEAQ (reference sequence). CDR3 in amino acids: CASSPRGGDTQYF. The CDR3 DNA follows: TGTGCTAGCAGCCCGAGGGGGGGAGATACGCAGTATTTT.

In its sample, this clonotype was seen many times. The CDR3 coding sequence is TGTGCCAGCAGCTTTAGCCTCGGGGAGCAGTACTTC. This translates into CASSFSLGEQYF. The gene calls are TRBV7-2 and TRBJ2-7, with D hard to call. V dropped 3 bases and J dropped 7 bases, with 10 bases sitting between them. The CDR3 has 12 residues. Germline V lookup: CDR1 SGHTA, CDR2 FQGNSA.

This chain links TRBV12-3 or TRBV12-4 with TRBJ2-3; D is possibly TRBD1 (6 bases). V dropped 6 bases and J dropped 5 bases, with 12 bases sitting between them. CDR3 size: 13 residues. The CDR3 bases are TGTGCCAGCAGAAGACAGGTTGAAGATACGCAGTATTTT. Translating gives CASRRQVEDTQYF.

This clonotype was seen repeatedly, ten times or more. The rearrangement links TRBV7-2 to TRBJ1-2; possible D gene TRBD1, 6 bases. Trimming removed 5 bases from V and 5 bases from J, with 15 bases in between. There are 14 residues in the CDR3. CDR1 and CDR2 from the germline V gene are SGHTA and FQGNSA. The CDR3 sequence is CASSTWDIGYGYTF. The DNA for the CDR3 is TGTGCCAGCAGCACCTGGGACATTGGGTATGGCTACACCTTC.

The table lists this clonotype with many counts. V and J are TRBV5-6 and TRBJ2-1; 7 nucleotides match TRBD2. The V gene's germline CDR1 is SGHDT and CDR2 YYEEEE. The trim removed 4 bases at V and 6 bases at J, leaving 4 bases unmatched. This CDR3 has 13 amino acids. CDR3 sequence reads: CASSPPGGNEQFF. The CDR3 bases are TGTGCCAGCAGCCCGCCGGGAGGCAATGAGCAGTTCTTC.

Points on this clonotype: A much larger clone is a single base away; this may be a read error. The chain couples TRBV6-5 to TRBJ2-3; weak D call: TRBD1 (5 bases). The CDR3 runs to 14 residues. Germline V gives CDR1 MNHEY, CDR2 SVGAGI. The CDR3 coding sequence is TGTGCCGGGGAAGGACACAAAAACACAGAAACGCAGTATTTT. It codes for CAGEGHKNTETQYF.

Of note for this clonotype: This sequence may be a read error, since a much larger clone differs from it by one base. V gene TRBV20-1 combines with J gene TRBJ2-7; 11 nucleotides agree with TRBD2. Germline CDR1 reads DFQATT; CDR2 reads SNEGSKA (reference sequence). This CDR3 region has 14 residues. The trim removed 6 bases at V and 6 bases at J, leaving 10 bases unmatched. The DNA for the CDR3 is TGCAGTGCCCGCCAGACTAGCGGGATTTTCGAGCAGTACTTC. Amino acids: CSARQTSGIFEQYF.

This clonotype was recorded many times. This chain connects TRBV27 to TRBJ2-7; the D is unclear. CDR1 is MNHEY, CDR2 SMNVEV, per germline (reference sequence). The CDR3 runs to 13 residues. V lost 2 bases and J lost 3, with 8 bases in between. The CDR3: CASSLQVSYEQYF. Here the CDR3 DNA reads TGTGCCAGCAGTTTACAGGTTAGCTACGAGCAGTACTTC.

In this sample, this clonotype turned up many times. V usage is TRBV12-3 or TRBV12-4 and J usage is TRBJ2-3; 8 nucleotides match TRBD1. The length of the CDR3 is 16 residues. J lost 1 base, V lost 6 bases, and 9 bases had no gene match. The CDR3 reads CASRRDRGQGTDTQYF. The CDR3, as DNA: TGTGCCAGCAGACGCGACAGGGGACAGGGCACAGATACGCAGTATTTT.

Ten or more counts support this clonotype. The chain employs TRBV28 and TRBJ2-7; a weak D match, TRBD1 (6 bases). The CDR3 contains 14 residues. Germline-derived CDR1 and CDR2 are MDHEN and SYDVKM. V gave up 4 bases and J gave up 2 bases, with 12 bases separating them. CDR3 in DNA: TGTGCCAGCAGTTCTCGACAGGTTGCCTACGAGCAGTACGTC. As protein: CASSSRQVAYEQYV.

This clonotype was counted many times. The CDR3 coding sequence is TGTGCCAGCAGCCAAGGGGGACTAGCTTACAATGAGCAGTTCTTC. The encoded protein is CASSQGGLAYNEQFF. The chain joins TRBV4-2 to TRBJ2-1; TRBD2 aligns across 9 bases. The CDR3 is 15 residues long. Germline V gene data show CDR1 as LGHNA and CDR2 as YNFKEQ. The J segment lost 4 bases and the V segment lost 1 base, leaving 2 bases of the junction unmatched.

This clonotype showed up just a few times. The chain employs TRBV7-9 and TRBJ2-3; TRBD1 or TRBD2 may be the D gene (6 bases each). Germline lookup yields CDR1 SEHNR and CDR2 FQNEAQ (reference sequence). CDR3 length: 14 residues. The germline V and J ends were trimmed by 4 bases and 7 bases, with 15 bases remaining between them. The CDR3 protein is CASSSGGLRYTQYF. CDR3 bases: TGTGCCAGCAGCTCCGGGGGCCTCAGGTATACGCAGTATTTT.

This rearrangement joins TRBV5-1 to TRBJ2-2, with D maybe TRBD1 (5 bases). Germline CDR1 and CDR2: SGHRS and YFSETQ. The CDR3 sequence is 16 residues long. The germline V and J ends were trimmed by 6 bases and 2 bases, with 17 bases remaining between them. The CDR3 sequence is CASKIGADLNTGELFF. DNA for the CDR3: TGCGCCAGCAAAATAGGGGCAGATCTAAACACCGGGGAGCTGTTTTTT. The full variable domain, in which reference TRBV5-1 and TRBJ2-2 provide the parts outside the CDR3, is KAGVTQTPRYLIKTRGQQVTLSCSPISGHRSVSWYQQTPGQGLQFLFEYFSETQRNKGNFPGRFSGRQFSNSRSEMNVSTLELGDSALYLCASKIGADLNTGELFFGEGSRLTVL.

This clonotype has ten or more counts. The chain recombines TRBV6-6 with TRBJ2-6; D may be TRBD1 (6 bases). Trimming cost V 4 bases and J 0 bases, with 13 bases left between them. The CDR3 runs to 17 residues. In germline, CDR1 is MNHNY, CDR2 SVGAGI (reference sequence). CDR3 nucleotides: TGTGCCAGCAGTTCCCCGGGACATCTCTCTGGGGCCAACGTCCTGACTTTC. It codes for CASSSPGHLSGANVLTF.

The chain couples TRBV12-3 or TRBV12-4 to TRBJ2-7; D perhaps matches TRBD1 (7 bases). Deletions cut 5 bases from V and 2 bases from J, with 19 bases between. This CDR3 contains 16 residues. This CDR3 is CASSPGHRGGTYEQYF. The DNA for the CDR3 is TGTGCCAGCAGTCCCGGGCACAGGGGAGGCACCTACGAGCAGTACTTC.

There are a few counts of this clonotype. V usage is TRBV29-1 and J usage is TRBJ2-3, with a weak D call TRBD1 (5 bases). Germline V gene lookup returns CDR1 SQVTM and CDR2 ANQGSEA. Trimming removed 3 bases at V and 5 bases at J, with 15 bases between. This CDR3 comprises 14 residues. CDR3 in amino acids: CSVDDAGIGDTQYF. The DNA of the CDR3 is TGCAGCGTTGACGACGCAGGGATAGGAGATACGCAGTATTTT.

This clonotype was counted a few times. The chain links TRBV30 to TRBJ2-7; 11 bases match TRBD1. CDR1 is GTSNPN, CDR2 SVGIG, per germline (reference sequence). Germline trimming cut 3 bases from V and 2 bases from J; bases unmatched to any gene: 3. The CDR3 has 14 amino acids. The CDR3 DNA reads TGTGCCTGGAGCGGGGACAGGGGGACCTACGAGCAGTACGTC. Amino acid sequence: CAWSGDRGTYEQYV.